Listed here are 4 T cell receptor beta chains from one sample, sequenced in a study of blood T cell repertoires in COVID-19. Measured with immunoSEQ multiplex PCR; TCRdb has only the in-frame clones, and not every one. Of a few hundred thousand clones listed, about 88% were seen once; the top ten hold approximately 1.3%. Input material: PBMCs or T cells enriched from blood (not recorded which). All receptors derive from a woman aged 18-29 years who had been exposed to COVID-19.

The chain carries TRBV27 and TRBJ2-1; 8 bases line up with TRBD2. With V trimmed by 4 bases and J by 0 bases, 8 bases remained unmatched. CDR1 is MNHEY and CDR2 is SMNVEV in the germline V gene (reference sequence). There are 17 residues in the CDR3. In DNA, the CDR3 is TGTGCCAGCAGTTACACTAGCGGCTTAAGCTCCTACAATGAGCAGTTCTTC. Translation: CASSYTSGLSSYNEQFF.

This clone was detected ten times or more. The chain uses TRBV11-3 and TRBJ1-1, with D possibly TRBD1 on 5 matching bases. CDR1 is SGHNT and CDR2 is YENEEA in the germline V gene. The CDR3 contains 15 residues. V lost 0 bases and J 2 bases, leaving 10 bases between the germline ends. In DNA form, the CDR3 reads TGTGCCAGCAGCTTAGATCGAGACAGCAACACTGAAGCTTTCTTT. Translation gives CASSLDRDSNTEAFF.

This clone occurred a few times. J is TRBJ1-1 and V is TRBV28; 8 nucleotides align to TRBD1. The germline V gene encodes CDR1 MDHEN and CDR2 SYDVKM. This CDR3 is 13 amino acids long. V lost 2 bases and J lost 10; bases outside the gene matches: 6. DNA of the CDR3: TGTGCCAGCAGTTTACAGGGGGCAGGGGTAGCTTTCTTT. It codes for CASSLQGAGVAFF.

This chain joins TRBV6-5 and TRBJ1-1; 7 bases match TRBD1. Germline V gene lookup returns CDR1 MNHEY and CDR2 SVGAGI. The V and J ends lost 8 bases and 8 bases, in that order; junction bases with no gene match: 5. The CDR3 totals 11 residues. In nucleotides, the CDR3 is TGTGCCAGCTCCCGGGACAGAGAAGCTTTCTTT. Its protein is CASSRDREAFF.